A single sample is the source of the 27 T cell receptor beta chains below, sequenced in a study of blood T cells in healthy people across ages. A second PCR of roughly 6 to 12 cycles used a sample-barcoded 5' primer and a J-beta primer mix. TCRdb reprocessed the 5' RACE reads via MiXCR and lists one record per CDR3 protein. Here the sample spans 550,000 to 800,000 distinct CDR3 sequences, roughly 21% being singletons. Sequences were obtained from blood. The receptors were gathered from a man in his 70s in good health.

The chain couples TRBV10-3 to TRBJ2-3; TRBD2 is a possible D gene (6 bases). The CDR3 spans 17 residues. Trimming removed 3 bases at V and 3 bases at J, with 19 bases between. Per the germline V gene, CDR1 is ENHRY and CDR2 is SYGVKD. As DNA, the CDR3 is TGTGCCATCAGTGACCCCGTGGGCGGGGACGGGACAGATACGCAGTATTTT. Its translation: CAISDPVGGDGTDTQYF.

This clonotype has just a few counts. The chain recombines TRBV27 with TRBJ2-1, with D unresolved. The CDR3 spans 15 residues. Trimming left V 0 bases short and J 0 bases short, with 6 bases between. Germline CDR1 and CDR2: MNHEY and SMNVEV (reference sequence). In nucleotides, the CDR3 is TGTGCCAGCAGTTTATCGGGCCTCTCCTACAATGAGCAGTTCTTC. Its protein product is CASSLSGLSYNEQFF.

The V and J genes are TRBV28 and TRBJ1-1, with TRBD1 identical over 9 bases. V was clipped by 2 bases and J by 4 bases; unmatched bases: 11. Germline lookup yields CDR1 MDHEN and CDR2 SYDVKM. CDR3 length: 17 amino acids. Here the CDR3 reads CASSLMYGQGSGTEAFF. The CDR3 DNA reads as TGTGCCAGCAGTTTAATGTACGGACAGGGGTCCGGCACTGAAGCTTTCTTT.

This clonotype was counted a few times. The genes are TRBV5-1 and TRBJ2-5; tentative D call: TRBD1 (6 bases). Germline values: CDR1 SGHRS, CDR2 YFSETQ. The CDR3 covers 14 residues. Trimming removed 0 bases at V and 8 bases at J, with 14 bases between. DNA for the CDR3: TGCGCCAGCAGCTTGGGGGACACCGGAACCACCCAGTACTTC. The encoded protein is CASSLGDTGTTQYF.

This clonotype came up many times. The gene calls are TRBV5-1 and TRBJ2-7; TRBD1 matches at 9 bases. This CDR3 spans 14 amino acids. Trimming cost V 3 bases and J 2 bases; bases outside gene matches: 3. Germline values: CDR1 SGHRS, CDR2 YFSETQ. CDR3: CASSSGTGTYEQYF. The CDR3 region has the DNA TGCGCCAGCAGCTCCGGGACAGGGACCTACGAGCAGTACTTC.

The gene calls are TRBV21-1 and TRBJ1-5. TRBV21-1 is deemed a pseudogene. CDR3 length: 17 residues. CDR3 coding DNA: TGTGCCAACAGCAAAGTCGTAGCGGAACCCAATCATCAGCCCCAGCATTTT. It translates to CANSKVVAEPNHQPQHF.

This clonotype has ten or more counts. The chain combines TRBV9 with TRBJ2-3, with D possibly TRBD1 on 5 matching bases. The CDR3 runs to 14 residues. Trimming pared 0 bases from V and 6 bases from J, leaving 11 bases between. Germline assignment: CDR1 SGDLS and CDR2 YYNGEE. CDR3 coding DNA: TGTGCCAGCAGCGTAGATAACAGGTTGGATACGCAGTATTTT. It yields the protein CASSVDNRLDTQYF.

CDR3 DNA sequence: TGTGCCAGCAGATTCAGGGAAAACACTGAAGCTTTCTTT. It specifies CASRFRENTEAFF. The chain links TRBV2 to TRBJ1-1; tentatively, D is TRBD1 (5 bases). This CDR3 region has 13 residues. Per germline, CDR1 SNHLY and CDR2 FYNNEI. Between the trimmed V and J ends, which lost 6 bases and 2 bases, there was a span of 10 bases.

This chain joins TRBV14 and TRBJ2-5, with a weak D call TRBD2 (6 bases). The tail of the sequence fits TRBJ2-7 better, so the J call may be wrong. Germline loops: CDR1 SGHDN, CDR2 FVKESK. The CDR3 is made up of 17 amino acids. The chain's CDR3 is CASSLGGGAGSSYEQYF. The CDR3 DNA sequence: TGTGCCAGCAGCCTCGGAGGAGGGGCTGGTAGCTCCTACGAGCAGTACTTC.

For the CDR3, the DNA is TGTGCCAGCACCAGGGGTTCTAATGAAAAACTGTTTTTT. Encoded protein: CASTRGSNEKLFF. The chain carries TRBV3-1 and TRBJ1-4, with a tentative D call TRBD1 (6 bases). The V end lost 7 bases, the J end lost 3 bases, and 9 bases lay between the germline ends. This CDR3 is built from 13 residues. Per the germline V gene, CDR1 is LGHDT and CDR2 is YNNKEL (reference sequence).

This clonotype occurred a few times. The CDR3 coding sequence is TGTGCCAGCAGCTTAACGGGACTAGCGGGAGCGAACACCGGGGAGCTGTTTTTT. It is translated as CASSLTGLAGANTGELFF. This chain joins TRBV7-3 and TRBJ2-2; 14 nucleotides match TRBD2. V shed 0 bases, J shed 0 bases, and the junction held 0 bases outside the gene matches. The CDR3 spans 18 residues. The germline CDR1 and CDR2 sequences are SGHTA and FQGTGA.

This clonotype occurred many times. V gene TRBV12-3 or TRBV12-4 combines with J gene TRBJ2-1, with D tentatively TRBD1 or TRBD2 (5 bases each). The CDR3 length is 14 residues. Trimming removed 1 base at V and 7 bases at J, with 11 bases between. The CDR3 DNA is TGTGCCAGCAGTTTAGGGGGGTCAGGAAATGAGCAGTTCTTC. This encodes CASSLGGSGNEQFF.

This clonotype has only a few counts. The chain joins TRBV6-5 to TRBJ1-1; D gene ambiguous. The CDR3 is 14 amino acids. Trimming left V 2 bases short and J 4 bases short, with 11 bases between. From germline, CDR1 is MNHEY and CDR2 SVGAGI. CDR3 residues: CASSYRTSVTEAFF. Here the CDR3 DNA reads TGTGCCAGCAGTTACAGGACCTCGGTCACTGAAGCTTTCTTT.

The rearrangement joins TRBV28 to TRBJ2-1; 7 positions agree with TRBD2. V was clipped by 1 base and J by 8 bases; unmatched bases: 8. The length of the CDR3 is 15 residues. CDR1 and CDR2 from the germline V gene are MDHEN and SYDVKM. CDR3 DNA: TGTGCCAGCAGTTTATCGACGCGGGAGAACGATGAGCAGTTCTTC. Translated, it gives CASSLSTRENDEQFF.

The genes are TRBV5-1 and TRBJ2-3; no definite D call. The CDR3 has 16 residues. The germline CDR1 and CDR2 sequences are SGHRS and YFSETQ. Trimming took 0 bases from V and 4 from J, leaving 15 bases between them. DNA for the CDR3: TGCGCCAGCAGCTTGGTGGACCCTGGTGGTCCAGATACGCAGTATTTT. Encoded protein: CASSLVDPGGPDTQYF.

This clonotype has a handful of counts. The V gene is TRBV4-1, the J gene TRBJ1-1, with TRBD1 as a possible D gene (6 bases). The CDR3 runs to 16 residues. The V gene lost 0 bases and the J gene lost 4 bases, with 15 bases spanning the gap. Germline lookup yields CDR1 MGHRA and CDR2 YSYEKL. The CDR3 sequence is CASSQDSVRGRTEAFF. CDR3 DNA sequence: TGCGCCAGCAGCCAAGATTCAGTCAGGGGACGCACTGAAGCTTTCTTT.

The V gene is TRBV4-3, the J gene TRBJ2-3; 10 nucleotides line up with TRBD1. The V gene's germline CDR1 is LGHNA and CDR2 YSLEER. The J segment lost 3 bases and the V segment lost 0 bases, leaving 6 bases of the junction unmatched. This CDR3 is 17 amino acids long. This CDR3 reads CASSQDRGTGETDTQYF. The CDR3 DNA reads as TGCGCCAGCAGCCAAGATCGGGGGACAGGGGAAACAGATACGCAGTATTTT.

This clonotype was found a few times. This chain connects TRBV5-1 to TRBJ2-5, with no clear D. The DNA end is a closer match to TRBJ2-7, so the J assignment may be wrong. This CDR3 contains 15 residues. The germline V gene encodes CDR1 SGHRS and CDR2 YFSETQ. The CDR3 reads CASSLVVGASYEQYF. The CDR3 bases are TGCGCCAGCAGCTTGGTAGTCGGAGCCTCCTACGAGCAGTACTTC.

A single count supports this clonotype. The chain carries TRBV20-1 and TRBJ1-1, with a tentative D call TRBD1 (5 bases). CDR1 DFQATT and CDR2 SNEGSKA come from the germline V gene (reference sequence). V shed 3 bases and J shed 12 bases, with 17 bases lying between them. This CDR3 is 12 amino acids long. CDR3 coding DNA: TGCAGTGCTAGGGAAAGGGGATTCAGGACTTTCTTT. Translated: CSARERGFRTFF.

This clonotype has just a few counts. This chain connects TRBV25-1 to TRBJ1-5, with D perhaps TRBD1 (6 bases). V was trimmed by 5 bases and J by 5 bases, leaving 16 bases between them. This CDR3 comprises 15 residues. Germline V gene data show CDR1 as MGHDK and CDR2 as SYGVNS. CDR3 sequence (DNA): TGTGCCAGCAGTCCCGGGGGCAGGGCCGATCAGCCCCAGCATTTT. Residues: CASSPGGRADQPQHF.

In this sample, this clonotype turned up once. The DNA of the CDR3 is TGTGCCATCAGTGTAAGCGGGAGTAGGAACAATGAGCAGTTCTTC. It yields the protein CAISVSGSRNNEQFF. The chain employs TRBV10-3 and TRBJ2-1; 8 bases are a match to TRBD2. V trimming: 4 bases; J trimming: 5 bases; junction bases outside the gene matches: 7. This CDR3 is 15 amino acids long. The germline V gene encodes CDR1 ENHRY and CDR2 SYGVKD.

V usage is TRBV20-1 and J usage is TRBJ2-2; 8 nucleotides match TRBD2. Germline V gene data show CDR1 as DFQATT and CDR2 as SNEGSKA (reference sequence). The CDR3 covers 16 residues. The J segment lost 6 bases and the V segment lost 6 bases, leaving 15 bases of the junction unmatched. In DNA form, the CDR3 reads TGCAGTGCCCCCCCGCCAGCGGGAGAGGGTGCCGGGGAGCTGTTTTTT. This sequence encodes CSAPPPAGEGAGELFF.

This clonotype came up a few times. The rearrangement links TRBV28 to TRBJ1-2, with D perhaps TRBD1 (6 bases). Per the germline V gene, CDR1 is MDHEN and CDR2 is SYDVKM. Deletions cut 5 bases from V and 0 bases from J, with 19 bases between. The CDR3 extends over 17 amino acids. The CDR3: CASSLPGTGGPNYGYTF. In nucleotides, the CDR3 is TGTGCCAGCAGTCTTCCCGGGACCGGGGGCCCTAACTATGGCTACACCTTC.

This chain connects TRBV3-1 to TRBJ2-7; no clear D. Between the trimmed V and J ends, which lost 0 bases and 3 bases, there was a span of 15 bases. The CDR3 sequence is 16 residues long. Looked up from germline, CDR1 is LGHDT and CDR2 is YNNKEL (reference sequence). The CDR3 DNA sequence: TGTGCCAGCAGCCAAGATTTGGTAGCTGGGAACTACGAGCAGTACTTC. As protein: CASSQDLVAGNYEQYF.

Concerning this clonotype: One end of the junction fails to match germline, which may point to a read error. The CDR3 nucleotides are TGTGCCAGCAGTTTAAAAGGACACAACGAGCAGTTCTTC. Protein sequence: CASSLKGHNEQFF. This chain connects TRBV12-3 or TRBV12-4 to TRBJ2-7, with D possibly TRBD1 on 5 matching bases. The J call may be faulty, since TRBJ2-1 better matches the DNA end. This CDR3 has 13 residues.

This clonotype was picked up a small number of times. This could be a read error, since a much larger clone is one nucleotide away. The V gene is TRBV6-6, the J gene TRBJ2-6; 7 bases are a match to TRBD1. Germline V gene data show CDR1 as MNHNY and CDR2 as SVGAGI (reference sequence). This CDR3 region has 13 residues. For the CDR3, the DNA is TGTGCCAGCAGTCCGAAGGGGGCCGACGTCCTGACTTTC. The encoded protein is CASSPKGADVLTF.

This clonotype occurred a few times. The rearrangement joins TRBV12-3 or TRBV12-4 to TRBJ2-5; 8 nucleotides match TRBD1. The J call could be wrong; TRBJ2-7 is a better fit for the DNA end. CDR3 length: 13 residues. CDR3 region: CASNPGQDYEQYF. The CDR3 coding sequence is TGTGCCAGCAATCCGGGACAGGATTACGAGCAGTACTTC.